This TCR beta chain was obtained from a study of T-cell memory formation after mild COVID-19. This clonotype has ten or more counts. TCRdb redid the calling of the 5' RACE reads with MiXCR, one entry per CDR3 protein. The sample holds roughly 350,000 distinct CDR3 sequences, under 30% seen once. Sequencing was done on a sample of PBMCs or a T cell subset sorted from them (not recorded which). The clonotype was recovered from an adult woman who had mild COVID-19 (a few samples of this study predate the infection). Cell type and time point are not known.

CDR3 nucleotides: TGCAGTGCTCCGGCGGGGGGGCCGGGGACTGAAGCTTTCTTT. It codes for CSAPAGGPGTEAFF. The gene calls are TRBV20-1 and TRBJ1-1, with D maybe TRBD1 (6 bases). Germline V CDR1 and CDR2: DFQATT, SNEGSKA (reference sequence). The CDR3 loop spans 14 amino acids. Trimming shortened V by 5 bases and J by 5 bases, and 18 bases separated the two germline ends.